The clone carrying this TCR beta chain came up once. This sample was included in a study of blood T cell repertoires in COVID-19. The wider study: Sites across the United States, Italy and Spain contributed samples from acute and convalescent COVID-19. Nucleic acid was either cDNA or gDNA, and it came from T cells, B-cell-depleted T cells, or PBMCs.

In the study's own analysis: Nucleated cell counts were estimated from reference gene primer amplification. Libraries were prepared by immunoSEQ multiplex PCR; TCRdb keeps only in-frame clonotypes and omits some of them. The DNA gave D and trimming, while V, J and clone size come from that table. Among fewer than 200,000 clones, approximately 90% were seen once, and the ten largest hold roughly 5.5%. V was clipped by 3 bases and J by 5 bases; unmatched bases: 7. This CDR3 is 14 amino acids long. The germline CDR1 and CDR2 sequences are DFQATT and SNEGSKA (reference sequence). Sequenced input: peripheral blood. The sequence was obtained from a man between 35 and 55 years old with active or convalescent COVID-19. The V and J genes are TRBV20-1 and TRBJ2-3; 8 bases match TRBD1. The CDR3 coding sequence is TGCAGTGCTAGTGAGGGCAGGGGGCGAGATACGCAGTATTTT. As protein: CSASEGRGRDTQYF.